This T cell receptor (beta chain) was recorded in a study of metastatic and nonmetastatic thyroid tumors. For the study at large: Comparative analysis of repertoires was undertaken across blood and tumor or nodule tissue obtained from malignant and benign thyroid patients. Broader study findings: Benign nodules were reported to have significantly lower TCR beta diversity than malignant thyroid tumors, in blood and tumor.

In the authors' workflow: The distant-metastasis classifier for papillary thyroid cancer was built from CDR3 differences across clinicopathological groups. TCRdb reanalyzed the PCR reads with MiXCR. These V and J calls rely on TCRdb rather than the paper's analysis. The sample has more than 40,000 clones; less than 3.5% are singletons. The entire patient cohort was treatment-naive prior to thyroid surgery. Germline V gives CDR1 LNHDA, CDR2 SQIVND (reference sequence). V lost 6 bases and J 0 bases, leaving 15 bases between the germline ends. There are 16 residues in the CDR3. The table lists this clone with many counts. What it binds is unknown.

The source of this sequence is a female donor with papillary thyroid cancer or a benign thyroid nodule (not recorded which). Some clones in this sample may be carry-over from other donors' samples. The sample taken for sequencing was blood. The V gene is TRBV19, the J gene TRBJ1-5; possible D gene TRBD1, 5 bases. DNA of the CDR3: TGTGCCAGTAGGGGGGGTCAAGCGTATAGCAATCAGCCCCAGCATTTT. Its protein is CASRGGQAYSNQPQHF.